The sequence of this TCR beta chain was determined in a study of blood T cell repertoires in COVID-19. Study-level background: The origin of the acute and convalescent COVID-19 samples was the United States, Italy and Spain.

V was clipped by 5 bases and J by 6 bases; unmatched bases: 5. Germline CDR1 reads LNHDA; CDR2 reads SQIVND (reference sequence). The length of the CDR3 is 14 residues. Assay: immunoSEQ multiplex PCR; the TCRdb copy retains only in-frame clones and omits some. The data hold around 180,000 clones, with approximately 79% observed a single time. The source material was peripheral blood. The chain uses TRBV19 and TRBJ1-2; 11 bases agree with TRBD1. The sequence was obtained from a man in his fifties or sixties with active or convalescent COVID-19. The CDR3 region is CASSSWTGGDGYTF. The CDR3 nucleotides are TGTGCCAGTAGTTCCTGGACAGGGGGCGATGGCTACACCTTC.